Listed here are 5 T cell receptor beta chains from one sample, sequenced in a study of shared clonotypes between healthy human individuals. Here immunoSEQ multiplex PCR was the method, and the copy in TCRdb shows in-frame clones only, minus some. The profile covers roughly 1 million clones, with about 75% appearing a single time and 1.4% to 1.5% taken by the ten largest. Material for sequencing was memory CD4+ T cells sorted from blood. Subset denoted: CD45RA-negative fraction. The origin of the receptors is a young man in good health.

CDR3 DNA sequence: TGTGCCAGCAGTTGGACAGGCGTCATGAACACTGAAGCTTTCTTT. Its protein is CASSWTGVMNTEAFF. V gene TRBV6-5 combines with J gene TRBJ1-1; 7 bases match TRBD1. This CDR3 is 15 amino acids long. The germline V gene has CDR1 MNHEY and CDR2 SVGAGI. Unmatched junction bases numbered 5, after V lost 4 bases and J lost 0 bases.

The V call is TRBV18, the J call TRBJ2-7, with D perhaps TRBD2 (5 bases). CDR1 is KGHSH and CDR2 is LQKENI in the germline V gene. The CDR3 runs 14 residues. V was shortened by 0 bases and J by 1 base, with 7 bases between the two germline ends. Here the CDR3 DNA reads TGTGCCAGCTCACCACCGGAGGTTTCCTACGAGCAGTACTTC. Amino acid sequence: CASSPPEVSYEQYF.

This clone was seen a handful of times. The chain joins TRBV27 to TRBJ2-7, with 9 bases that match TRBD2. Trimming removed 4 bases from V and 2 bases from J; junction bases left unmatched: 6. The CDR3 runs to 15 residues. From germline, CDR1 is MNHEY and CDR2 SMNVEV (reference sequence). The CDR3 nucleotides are TGTGCCAGCAGTTCCCCCCAGCGGGGGGCCTACGAGCAGTACTTC. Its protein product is CASSSPQRGAYEQYF.

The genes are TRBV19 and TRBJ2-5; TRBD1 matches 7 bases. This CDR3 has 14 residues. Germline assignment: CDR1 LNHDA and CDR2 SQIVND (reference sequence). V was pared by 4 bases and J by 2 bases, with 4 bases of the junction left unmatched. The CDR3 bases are TGTGCCAGTAGTAGCGACAGGGTGCAAGAGACCCAGTACTTC. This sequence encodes CASSSDRVQETQYF.

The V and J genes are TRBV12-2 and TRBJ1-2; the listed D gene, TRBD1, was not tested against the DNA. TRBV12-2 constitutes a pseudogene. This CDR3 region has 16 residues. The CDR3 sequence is CASRSARTSENYGYTF. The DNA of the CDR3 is TGTGCAAGTCGCTCCGCCCGGACATCAGAAAACTATGGCTACACCTTC.